These 10 T cell receptor beta chains were sequenced from one sample in a study of post-analysis software for immune sequencing data. Included in the TCR beta cDNA libraries were unique molecular identifiers. One entry per CDR3 protein, called by TCRdb with MiXCR from the PCR reads. The data hold fewer than 700,000 distinct CDR3 sequences, with roughly 47% observed a single time. Study-level results: With TRBV5-6, TRBV5-1 and TRBV20-1 included, about five TRBV segments were more frequent in patients than in controls.

The antigens of these receptors remain unknown. The material sequenced was blood. The source of these receptors is a girl aged 10 to 17 with multiple sclerosis.

This clonotype has more than one count but fewer than ten. CDR3 sequence reads: CASSPRENRGGGYTF. In nucleotides, the CDR3 is TGTGCCAGCAGCCCCCGCGAGAACAGGGGAGGTGGCTACACCTTC. The chain couples TRBV13 to TRBJ1-2; 7 nucleotides align to TRBD1. Germline CDR1 and CDR2: PRHDT and FYEKMQ (reference sequence). V gave up 5 bases and J gave up 7 bases; unmatched junction bases: 13. The CDR3 loop spans 15 amino acids.

This clonotype appeared a single time. The chain has TRBV30 and TRBJ1-5; 8 nucleotides agree with TRBD1. The junction had 7 bases not matched to a gene; V was cut back by 0 bases and J by 6 bases. CDR3 length: 15 residues. Germline values: CDR1 GTSNPN, CDR2 SVGIG (reference sequence). This CDR3 reads CAWSVVTGGGQPQHF. The CDR3, as DNA: TGTGCCTGGAGTGTCGTTACAGGGGGAGGTCAGCCCCAGCATTTT. Filled out from reference TRBV30 and TRBJ1-5, the complete variable domain reads SQTIHQWPATLVQPVGSPLSLECTVEGTSNPNLYWYRQAAGRGLQLLFYSVGIGQISSEVPQNLSASRPQDRQFILSSKKLLLSDSGFYLCAWSVVTGGGQPQHFGDGTRLSIL.

In its sample, this clonotype was seen a few times. The chain has TRBV12-3 or TRBV12-4 and TRBJ1-2, with a tentative D call TRBD1 (5 bases). CDR3 size: 15 residues. V lost 1 base and J 1 base, leaving 10 bases between the germline ends. The CDR3 DNA reads TGTGCCAGCAGTTTAGGCAGGGTTTTTAACTATGGCTACACCTTC. It codes for CASSLGRVFNYGYTF.

The rearrangement uses TRBV5-1 and TRBJ2-3, with D unclear. The CDR3 is 17 amino acids. The germline V and J ends were trimmed by 4 bases and 0 bases, with 18 bases remaining between them. CDR1 and CDR2 from the germline V gene are SGHRS and YFSETQ. The CDR3 DNA follows: TGCGCCAGCAGCGGTACAGAAGGGCCGGTAAGCACAGATACGCAGTATTTT. Translating it yields CASSGTEGPVSTDTQYF.

The chain has TRBV6-4 and TRBJ1-6; the match to TRBD1 covers 8 bases. J gave up 5 bases and V 6 bases, and 0 bases lay outside the gene matches. Germline V gene sequence: CDR1 MRHNA, CDR2 SNTAGT. The CDR3 is made up of 13 amino acids. CDR3 DNA: TGTGCCAGCAGGGACAGGGATAATTCACCCCTCCACTTT. Translation: CASRDRDNSPLHF.

This clonotype came up a few times. The chain combines TRBV28 with TRBJ2-3; TRBD1 is a possible D gene (5 bases). V was pared by 1 base and J by 1 base, with 9 bases between. CDR3 length: 15 residues. CDR1 is MDHEN, CDR2 SYDVKM, per germline. CDR3 DNA: TGTGCCAGCAGTTTATACACAGGAGGCACAGATACGCAGTATTTT. Its protein product is CASSLYTGGTDTQYF.

J is TRBJ2-1 and V is TRBV7-3, with D hard to call. The germline V gene has CDR1 SGHTA and CDR2 FQGTGA. With 5 bases removed from V and 10 bases from J, the gap between germline ends came to 15 bases. The CDR3 has 13 amino acids. CDR3 sequence (DNA): TGTGCCAGCAGCCCCGGGTCCTCTATCGAGCAGTTCTTC. The encoded protein is CASSPGSSIEQFF.

The chain joins TRBV11-2 to TRBJ1-5, with 7 bases fitting TRBD1. The germline CDR1 and CDR2 sequences are SGHAT and FQNNGV. This CDR3 is built from 17 residues. V was pared by 0 bases and J by 3 bases, with 8 bases of the junction left unmatched. CDR3 sequence (DNA): TGTGCCAGCAGCTTAGATGCGGGACAGCTGCTCAATCAGCCCCAGCATTTT. Translated, it gives CASSLDAGQLLNQPQHF.

DNA for the CDR3: TGCGCCAGCAGCCCAAGGTCTCGTGGCTACACCTTC. This codes for CASSPRSRGYTF. This chain uses TRBV5-1 with TRBJ1-2; D gene uncertain. Germline loops: CDR1 SGHRS, CDR2 YFSETQ. The CDR3 consists of 12 residues. Trimming pared 4 bases from V and 7 bases from J, leaving 11 bases between.

This clonotype was counted between two and nine times. V usage is TRBV12-3 or TRBV12-4 and J usage is TRBJ2-1; TRBD2 aligns across 8 bases. Unmatched junction bases numbered 2, after V lost 3 bases and J lost 1 base. This CDR3 spans 15 amino acids. CDR3 DNA: TGTGCCAGCAGTTTGGGCGGGAGGTCCTACAATGAGCAGTTCTTC. It specifies CASSLGGRSYNEQFF.